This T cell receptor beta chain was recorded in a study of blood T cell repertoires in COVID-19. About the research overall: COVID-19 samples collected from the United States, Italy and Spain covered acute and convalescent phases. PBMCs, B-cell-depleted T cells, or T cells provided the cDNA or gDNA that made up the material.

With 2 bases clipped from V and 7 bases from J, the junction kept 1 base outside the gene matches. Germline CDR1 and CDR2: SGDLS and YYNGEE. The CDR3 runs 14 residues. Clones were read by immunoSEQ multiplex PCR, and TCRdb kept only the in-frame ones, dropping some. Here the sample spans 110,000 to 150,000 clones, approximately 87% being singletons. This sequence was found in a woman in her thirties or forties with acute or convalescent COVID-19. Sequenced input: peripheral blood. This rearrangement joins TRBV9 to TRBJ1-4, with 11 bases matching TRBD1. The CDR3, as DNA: TGTGCCAGCAGCGTGGACAGGGGGCCTGAAAAACTGTTTTTT. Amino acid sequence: CASSVDRGPEKLFF.